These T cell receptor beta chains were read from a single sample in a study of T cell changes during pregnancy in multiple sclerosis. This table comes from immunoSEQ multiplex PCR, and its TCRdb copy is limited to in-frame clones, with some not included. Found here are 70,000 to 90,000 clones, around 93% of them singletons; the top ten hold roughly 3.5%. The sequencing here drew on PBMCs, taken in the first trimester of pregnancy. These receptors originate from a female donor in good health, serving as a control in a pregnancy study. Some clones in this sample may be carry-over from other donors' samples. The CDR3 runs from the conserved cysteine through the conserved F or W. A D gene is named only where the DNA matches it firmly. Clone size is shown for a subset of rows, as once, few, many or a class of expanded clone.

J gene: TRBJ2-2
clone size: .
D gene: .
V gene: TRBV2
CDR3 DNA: TGTGCCAACTCTCGATCGTCGACCGGGGAGCTGTTTTTT
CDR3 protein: CANSRSSTGELFF

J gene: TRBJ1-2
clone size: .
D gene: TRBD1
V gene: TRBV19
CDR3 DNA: TGTGCCAGTATCGGGACAGGGTCCCATCTTTATGGCTACACCTTC
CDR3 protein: CASIGTGSHLYGYTF

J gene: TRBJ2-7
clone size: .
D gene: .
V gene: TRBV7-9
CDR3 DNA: TGTGCCAGCAGCGGCATGACAGGAGAACACTACGAGCAGTACTTC
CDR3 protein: CASSGMTGEHYEQYF

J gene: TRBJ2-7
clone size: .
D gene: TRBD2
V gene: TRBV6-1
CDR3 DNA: TGTGCCAGCAGGGGGGAGCGGGAGAGGGGGTACGAGCAGTACTTC
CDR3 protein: CASRGERERGYEQYF

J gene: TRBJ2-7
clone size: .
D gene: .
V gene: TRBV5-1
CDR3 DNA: TGCGCCAGCAGGCAGGGTTCGGACGAGCAGTACTTC
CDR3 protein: CASRQGSDEQYF

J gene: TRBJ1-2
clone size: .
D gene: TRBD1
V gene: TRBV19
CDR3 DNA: TGTGCCAGTAGTATCCCAGGGACAGGGGTTGTGCGAGGCTACACCTTC
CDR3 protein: CASSIPGTGVVRGYTF

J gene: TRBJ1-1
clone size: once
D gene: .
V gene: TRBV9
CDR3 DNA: TGTGCCAGCAGCGTGTACGGTAACACTGAAGCTTTCTTT
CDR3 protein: CASSVYGNTEAFF

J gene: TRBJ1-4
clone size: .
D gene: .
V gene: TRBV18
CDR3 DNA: TGTGCCAGCTCTCCAAGATCGACAGCAACTAATGAAAAACTGTTTTTT
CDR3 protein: CASSPRSTATNEKLFF

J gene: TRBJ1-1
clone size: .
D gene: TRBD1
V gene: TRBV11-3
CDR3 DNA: TGTGCCAGCAAACTGCAGGGGGGCACTGAAGCTTTCTTT
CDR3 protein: CASKLQGGTEAFF

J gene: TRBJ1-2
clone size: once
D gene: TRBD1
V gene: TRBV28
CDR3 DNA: TGTGCCAGCAGGTCCCGGACAGGGAATGGCTACACCTTC
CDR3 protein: CASRSRTGNGYTF

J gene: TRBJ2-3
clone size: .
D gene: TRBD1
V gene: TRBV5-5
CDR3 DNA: TGTGCCAGCAGCTTCTATCCCGGGACAGGCCGGACAGATACGCAGTATTTT
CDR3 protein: CASSFYPGTGRTDTQYF